Presented here are 27 T cell receptor beta chains from one specimen sequenced in a study of OX40 agonist ivuxolimab in advanced cancers. Profiling relied on immunoSEQ multiplex PCR, and the TCRdb table lists in-frame clones only, not all of them. The sample lists tens of thousands of clones, over 65% occurring once. The material was CD4+ or CD8+ T cells sorted from blood, obtained in a trial of the OX40 agonist ivuxolimab. Source of these receptors: an adult with an advanced solid tumor such as melanoma, head and neck, liver or kidney cancer.

This clone was counted a few times. The chain has TRBV7-2 and TRBJ2-1, with D perhaps TRBD2 (6 bases). The V end lost 5 bases, the J end lost 0 bases, and 17 bases lay between the germline ends. The CDR3 runs to 17 residues. Per the germline V gene, CDR1 is SGHTA and CDR2 is FQGNSA. The CDR3 here is CASSTGTFYSSYNEQFF. The CDR3 DNA reads as TGTGCCAGCAGCACCGGGACTTTTTATAGCTCCTACAATGAGCAGTTCTTC.

The V and J genes are TRBV27 and TRBJ2-3; D possibly uses TRBD1 or TRBD2 (9 bases each). Germline CDR1 is MNHEY and CDR2 is SMNVEV (reference sequence). V was pared by 5 bases and J by 7 bases, with 34 bases between. This CDR3 comprises 20 residues. The CDR3 DNA reads TGTGCCAGCAGTGGGCGTCGGACAGGGGAGTGGGTAGCGGGGGCGAATACGCAGTATTTT. It encodes CASSGRRTGEWVAGANTQYF.

V usage is TRBV7-8 and J usage is TRBJ1-1; no firm D call. There are 12 residues in the CDR3. Germline-derived CDR1 and CDR2 are SGHVS and FQNEAQ. The V end lost 2 bases, the J end lost 1 base, and 2 bases lay between the germline ends. Here the CDR3 DNA reads TGTGCCAGCAGCTTACAGAACACTGAAGCTTTCTTT. The encoded protein is CASSLQNTEAFF.

The J gene is TRBJ2-3, the V gene TRBV5-1, with D possibly matching TRBD1 (5 bases). The germline gives CDR1 SGHRS, CDR2 YFSETQ. The length of the CDR3 is 15 residues. V was shortened by 2 bases and J by 6 bases, with 16 bases between the two germline ends. DNA for the CDR3: TGCGCCAGCAGCTTACTCCAGGGTTTGGGTGATACGCAGTATTTT. It yields the protein CASSLLQGLGDTQYF.

This clone was seen only a few times. The chain links TRBV5-4 to TRBJ2-1, with 11 bases lining up with TRBD2. CDR3 length: 17 residues. CDR1 and CDR2 from the germline V gene are SGHNT and YYREEE (reference sequence). The junction had 12 bases not matched to a gene; V was cut back by 3 bases and J by 7 bases. The CDR3 protein is CASSSGTSGVSRNEQFF. The CDR3 DNA sequence: TGTGCCAGCAGCTCCGGGACTAGCGGCGTAAGTCGAAATGAGCAGTTCTTC.

J is TRBJ2-3 and V is TRBV7-3; possible D gene TRBD2, 6 bases. Germline loops: CDR1 SGHTA, CDR2 FQGTGA. The CDR3 is made up of 14 amino acids. The V end was cut by 6 bases, the J end by 6 bases, with 16 bases between. CDR3 coding DNA: TGTGCCAGCAGTCGGGACTCCGGTCATGATACGCAGTATTTT. Residues: CASSRDSGHDTQYF.

The chain has TRBV10-3 and TRBJ2-1; possibly TRBD2 for D (5 bases). This CDR3 has 16 amino acids. Germline V gene data show CDR1 as ENHRY and CDR2 as SYGVKD. The V end lost 0 bases, the J end lost 8 bases, and 17 bases lay between the germline ends. CDR3 in DNA: TGTGCCATCAGTGAGTCGACAAGAGGAGGTGGGGATGAGCAGTTCTTC. Protein: CAISESTRGGGDEQFF.

The chain carries TRBV6-1 and TRBJ2-7; possibly TRBD1 or TRBD2 for D (5 bases each). The germline CDR1 and CDR2 sequences are MNHNS and SASEGT. The germline V and J ends were trimmed by 5 bases and 7 bases, with 15 bases remaining between them. The CDR3 length is 13 residues. Here the CDR3 DNA reads TGTGCCAGCAGTACCCCGAGGGGAGAAGAGCAGTACTTC. This gives the protein CASSTPRGEEQYF.

This clone was observed once. V usage is TRBV30 and J usage is TRBJ1-1; D is ambiguous. Trimming left V 1 base short and J 8 bases short, with 8 bases between. CDR3 length: 11 amino acids. The germline gives CDR1 GTSNPN, CDR2 SVGIG (reference sequence). DNA for the CDR3: TGTGCCTGGAGTGGAGCTGGCGAAGCTTTCTTT. This translates into CAWSGAGEAFF.

This sequence joins TRBV4-1 and TRBJ2-2; maybe TRBD2 (5 bases). V dropped 0 bases and J dropped 7 bases, with 15 bases sitting between them. This CDR3 has 16 amino acids. Looked up from germline, CDR1 is MGHRA and CDR2 is YSYEKL. CDR3 region: CASSQEGRVGRGELFF. The CDR3 nucleotides are TGCGCCAGCAGCCAAGAAGGGCGGGTTGGTCGCGGGGAGCTGTTTTTT.

This clone has only a few counts. The V gene is TRBV29-1, the J gene TRBJ2-7, with 9 positions matching TRBD1. Trimming removed 0 bases from V and 2 bases from J; junction bases left unmatched: 5. Germline lookup yields CDR1 SQVTM and CDR2 ANQGSEA. The length of the CDR3 is 15 residues. The CDR3 region has the DNA TGCAGCGTTGAAGATGAGGGGACAGGGACCTACGAGCAGTACTTC. Residues: CSVEDEGTGTYEQYF.

This chain joins TRBV14 and TRBJ1-2, with a tentative D call TRBD1 (5 bases). There are 14 residues in the CDR3. The V end was cut by 5 bases, the J end by 4 bases, with 14 bases between. Germline V gives CDR1 SGHDN, CDR2 FVKESK. The CDR3 DNA reads TGTGCCAGCAGCTATGCCGGGACGGCCTATGGCTACACCTTC. Protein sequence: CASSYAGTAYGYTF.

The V call is TRBV2, the J call TRBJ1-1; D is ambiguous. Looked up from germline, CDR1 is SNHLY and CDR2 is FYNNEI. V shed 7 bases and J shed 7 bases, with 19 bases lying between them. This CDR3 is built from 14 residues. The CDR3 sequence is CASNLLVADGEAFF. The DNA of the CDR3 is TGTGCCAGCAATCTCCTAGTCGCGGACGGTGAAGCTTTCTTT.

The chain employs TRBV15 and TRBJ2-3; TRBD2 might be the D (5 bases). V was clipped by 0 bases and J by 0 bases, with 10 bases between them. The CDR3 consists of 16 residues. Germline values: CDR1 LNHNV, CDR2 YYDKDF (reference sequence). The CDR3: CATSRERAESTDTQYF. The CDR3 DNA is TGTGCCACCAGCAGAGAGAGGGCGGAGAGCACAGATACGCAGTATTTT. Full variable domain (rest looked up from reference TRBV15 and TRBJ2-3): DAMVIQNPRYQVTQFGKPVTLSCSQTLNHNVMYWYQQKSSQAPKLLFHYYDKDFNNEADTPDNFQSRRPNTSFCFLDIRSPGLGDTAMYLCATSRERAESTDTQYFGPGTRLTVL.

The genes are TRBV18 and TRBJ2-2, with D uncertain. The CDR3 consists of 15 residues. Trimming pared 2 bases from V and 1 base from J, leaving 8 bases between. CDR1 is KGHSH, CDR2 LQKENI, per germline. The CDR3 here is CASSPINQNTGELFF. The CDR3 nucleotides read TGTGCCAGCTCACCAATCAATCAGAACACCGGGGAGCTGTTTTTT.

CDR3 residues: CASSLQAGRTSEQYF. The CDR3 bases are TGTGCCAGCAGCTTACAAGCGGGTCGGACGAGCGAGCAGTACTTC. V is TRBV7-2 and J is TRBJ2-7; a weak D match, TRBD2 (6 bases). With 2 bases removed from V and 6 bases from J, the gap between germline ends came to 17 bases. In germline, CDR1 is SGHTA, CDR2 FQGNSA. The CDR3 length is 15 residues.

The rearrangement uses TRBV6-1 and TRBJ2-7, with D unresolved. Germline V CDR1 and CDR2: MNHNS, SASEGT. V gave up 7 bases and J gave up 4 bases, with 8 bases separating them. CDR3 length: 11 residues. The CDR3 protein is CASTPNYEQYF. The DNA of the CDR3 is TGTGCCAGCACTCCTAATTACGAGCAGTACTTC.

Within the sample, this clone is medium-sized (0.01 to 0.1%). The rearrangement joins TRBV5-1 to TRBJ2-2; D gene uncertain. Germline V lookup: CDR1 SGHRS, CDR2 YFSETQ. The germline V and J ends were trimmed by 4 bases and 1 base, with 8 bases remaining between them. The CDR3 consists of 14 residues. The CDR3 bases are TGCGCCAGCAGCATTAGACAGAACACCGGGGAGCTGTTTTTT. Translation gives CASSIRQNTGELFF.

The CDR3 loop reads CASRPTNDRGAYGYTF. The CDR3 bases are TGTGCCAGTAGACCTACCAACGACAGGGGGGCCTATGGCTACACCTTC. The chain joins TRBV19 to TRBJ1-2; 9 bases are a match to TRBD1. J lost 4 bases, V lost 6 bases, and 12 bases had no gene match. CDR3 length: 16 amino acids. Germline CDR1 reads LNHDA; CDR2 reads SQIVND (reference sequence).

This clone appeared once. The chain has TRBV7-2 and TRBJ1-1, with TRBD1 as a possible D gene (6 bases). CDR3 size: 14 residues. V was cut by 3 bases and J by 2 bases, with 10 bases left in between. CDR1 and CDR2 from the germline V gene are SGHTA and FQGNSA. CDR3 amino acids: CASSFRTANTEAFF. DNA for the CDR3: TGTGCCAGCAGCTTCCGGACAGCTAACACTGAAGCTTTCTTT.

This clone was recorded once. The chain carries TRBV19 and TRBJ1-5; 7 bases map to TRBD1. The junction had 6 bases not matched to a gene; V was cut back by 3 bases and J by 1 base. CDR3 length equals 16 residues. Looked up from germline, CDR1 is LNHDA and CDR2 is SQIVND (reference sequence). Written as DNA, the CDR3 is TGTGCCAGTAGTATGAGACAGGGTTGGAGCAATCAGCCCCAGCATTTT. Encoded protein: CASSMRQGWSNQPQHF.

This clone came up a few times. Here the CDR3 DNA reads TGTGCCAGCAGTTCCGGGGGGGGCAGGGCGCCCCAGCATTTT. The encoded protein is CASSSGGGRAPQHF. The V call is TRBV6-5, the J call TRBJ1-5, with D possibly being TRBD1 (6 bases). This CDR3 contains 14 residues. Germline V gene sequence: CDR1 MNHEY, CDR2 SVGAGI. Trimming removed 4 bases from V and 9 bases from J, with 16 bases in between.

The chain couples TRBV30 to TRBJ1-2, with 7 bases identical to TRBD1. In germline, CDR1 is GTSNPN, CDR2 SVGIG (reference sequence). The junction had 10 bases not matched to a gene; V was cut back by 5 bases and J by 4 bases. CDR3 length equals 14 residues. In DNA form, the CDR3 reads TGTGCCTGGGGCATAGAGCCAGGGGGCTATGGCTACACCTTC. Translating it yields CAWGIEPGGYGYTF.

This clone has more than one count but fewer than ten. V is TRBV2 and J is TRBJ1-1, with no clear D. The germline gives CDR1 SNHLY, CDR2 FYNNEI. Trimming took off 7 bases at V and 5 bases at J, with 8 bases between the two ends. The CDR3 consists of 11 residues. The CDR3, as DNA: TGTGCCAGCAATTTGGGGACTGAAGCTTTCTTT. The encoded protein is CASNLGTEAFF.

This rearrangement joins TRBV2 to TRBJ1-5, with 8 bases that match TRBD1. J was trimmed by 1 base and V by 7 bases; bases with no gene match: 6. In germline, CDR1 is SNHLY, CDR2 FYNNEI. The CDR3 spans 15 residues. This CDR3 reads CASIQDRASNQPQHF. As DNA, the CDR3 is TGTGCCAGCATTCAGGACAGGGCGAGCAATCAGCCCCAGCATTTT.

The chain has TRBV7-3 and TRBJ2-1, with 10 nucleotides matching TRBD2. After removal of 5 bases from V and 15 bases from J, the junction contained 13 bases not matched to a gene. This CDR3 has 14 amino acids. Germline V gene data show CDR1 as SGHTA and CDR2 as FQGTGA. The CDR3 region has the DNA TGTGCCAGCAGCCGAGGGGCTAGCGGGAGCCCCCCGTTCTTC. Translation: CASSRGASGSPPFF.

The chain employs TRBV11-2 and TRBJ2-7; 8 bases line up with TRBD1. The junction had 7 bases not matched to a gene; V was cut back by 5 bases and J by 7 bases. The CDR3 is 13 residues long. Germline V gene data show CDR1 as SGHAT and CDR2 as FQNNGV. Here the CDR3 reads CASSPRTGWEQYF. CDR3 DNA sequence: TGTGCCAGCAGCCCCAGGACAGGGTGGGAGCAGTACTTC.